The rows below give T cell receptor beta chains drawn from one sample of a study of T cell responses to AZD1222 COVID-19 vaccine. Clones were sequenced by immunoSEQ multiplex PCR, and TCRdb holds only the in-frame ones, with some missing. The sample has about 84,000 clones, roughly 87% seen once. The material sequenced was peripheral blood, taken on day 0 of AZD1222 vaccination. The source is an adult in good health. Both conserved end residues are part of each CDR3. Each record gives: J gene, clone size, D gene, V gene, CDR3 protein, CDR3 DNA. A D gene is named only where the DNA matches it firmly. A row's size may be missing; if present it is once, few, many or a size class.

j_call: TRBJ2-7; clone_size: NA; d_call: NA; v_call: TRBV6-1; cdr3_aa: CASSEDQGRASSYEQYF; cdr3_nt: TGTGCCAGCAGTGAGGACCAGGGGAGGGCTTCGAGCTACGAGCAGTACTTC
j_call: TRBJ2-5; clone_size: NA; d_call: NA; v_call: TRBV7-2; cdr3_aa: CASSLSRPEETQYF; cdr3_nt: TGTGCCAGCAGCCTCTCACGGCCTGAGGAGACCCAGTACTTC
j_call: TRBJ1-4; clone_size: NA; d_call: TRBD1; v_call: TRBV5-4; cdr3_aa: CASSLTGAATNEKLFF; cdr3_nt: TGTGCCAGCAGTTTGACAGGGGCTGCAACTAATGAAAAACTGTTTTTT
j_call: TRBJ1-2; clone_size: NA; d_call: TRBD1; v_call: TRBV27; cdr3_aa: CASSYGTGEYGYTF; cdr3_nt: TGTGCCAGCAGTTACGGGACAGGGGAATATGGCTACACCTTC
j_call: TRBJ1-2; clone_size: NA; d_call: NA; v_call: TRBV7-2; cdr3_aa: CASSANYGYTF; cdr3_nt: TGTGCCAGCAGTGCTAACTATGGCTACACCTTC
j_call: TRBJ2-2; clone_size: NA; d_call: TRBD2; v_call: TRBV5-1; cdr3_aa: CASAGTSGSNGELFF; cdr3_nt: TGCGCCAGCGCCGGGACTAGCGGGAGTAACGGGGAGCTGTTTTTT
j_call: TRBJ2-1; clone_size: NA; d_call: NA; v_call: TRBV9; cdr3_aa: CASSVAPLGLYNEQFF; cdr3_nt: TGTGCCAGCAGCGTAGCTCCCCTGGGCCTCTACAATGAGCAGTTCTTC
j_call: TRBJ1-5; clone_size: NA; d_call: NA; v_call: TRBV5-1; cdr3_aa: CASSLGGVPGPQHF; cdr3_nt: TGCGCCAGCAGCTTGGGAGGGGTCCCTGGGCCCCAGCATTTT
j_call: TRBJ2-5; clone_size: NA; d_call: TRBD1; v_call: TRBV4-3; cdr3_aa: CASSQDGYRGQETQYF; cdr3_nt: TGCGCCAGCAGCCAAGATGGGTACAGGGGGCAAGAGACCCAGTACTTC
j_call: TRBJ1-1; clone_size: NA; d_call: TRBD1; v_call: TRBV10-3; cdr3_aa: CAISPRRATGGATGMNTEAFF; cdr3_nt: TGTGCCATCAGCCCTCGGAGGGCGACAGGGGGCGCAACGGGGATGAACACTGAAGCTTTCTTT
j_call: TRBJ2-7; clone_size: NA; d_call: TRBD2; v_call: TRBV5-4; cdr3_aa: CASSVGPTSGSYEQYF; cdr3_nt: TGTGCCAGCAGCGTGGGACCGACTAGCGGGAGCTACGAGCAGTACTTC
j_call: TRBJ1-3; clone_size: NA; d_call: TRBD1; v_call: TRBV4-3; cdr3_aa: CASSYAEYRGTGNTIYF; cdr3_nt: TGCGCCAGCAGCTACGCGGAATACAGGGGAACTGGAAACACCATATATTTT
j_call: TRBJ1-4; clone_size: NA; d_call: NA; v_call: TRBV5-4; cdr3_aa: CASSQKQVNEKLFF; cdr3_nt: TGTGCCAGCAGCCAAAAACAGGTCAATGAAAAACTGTTTTTT
j_call: TRBJ1-1; clone_size: NA; d_call: NA; v_call: TRBV7-9; cdr3_aa: CASTWVGEGTEAFF; cdr3_nt: TGTGCCAGCACTTGGGTGGGGGAGGGGACTGAAGCTTTCTTT
j_call: TRBJ1-1; clone_size: NA; d_call: TRBD1; v_call: TRBV6-5; cdr3_aa: CASSPLGQGTAFF; cdr3_nt: TGTGCCAGCAGTCCTCTGGGACAGGGGACCGCTTTCTTT
j_call: TRBJ2-2; clone_size: NA; d_call: NA; v_call: TRBV30; cdr3_aa: CAWHEGGGDTGELFF; cdr3_nt: TGTGCCTGGCACGAAGGGGGAGGGGACACCGGGGAGCTGTTTTTT
j_call: TRBJ2-5; clone_size: NA; d_call: TRBD1; v_call: TRBV6-5; cdr3_aa: CASLTGLETQYF; cdr3_nt: TGTGCCAGTTTGACAGGGTTGGAGACCCAGTACTTC
j_call: TRBJ2-6; clone_size: NA; d_call: NA; v_call: TRBV7-3; cdr3_aa: CASSPPAANVLTF; cdr3_nt: TGTGCCAGCAGCCCCCCCGCGGCCAACGTCCTGACTTTC
j_call: TRBJ2-7; clone_size: NA; d_call: NA; v_call: TRBV5-1; cdr3_aa: CASTNPRGGSNEQYF; cdr3_nt: TGCGCCAGCACCAACCCGAGGGGGGGTTCCAACGAGCAGTACTTC
j_call: TRBJ2-7; clone_size: NA; d_call: NA; v_call: TRBV27; cdr3_aa: CASSWRRLSYEQYF; cdr3_nt: TGTGCCAGCAGTTGGAGACGGCTCTCTTACGAGCAGTACTTC
j_call: TRBJ2-5; clone_size: once; d_call: NA; v_call: TRBV7-3; cdr3_aa: CASSLGPDQETQYF; cdr3_nt: TGTGCCAGCAGTTTAGGGCCGGACCAAGAGACCCAGTACTTC
j_call: TRBJ2-1; clone_size: NA; d_call: TRBD2; v_call: TRBV18; cdr3_aa: CASSPKAGDNEQFF; cdr3_nt: TGTGCCAGCTCACCAAAAGCGGGAGACAATGAGCAGTTCTTC
j_call: TRBJ2-1; clone_size: NA; d_call: TRBD2; v_call: TRBV7-2; cdr3_aa: CAGGLAGAGYNEQFF; cdr3_nt: TGTGCCGGAGGACTAGCGGGAGCGGGATACAATGAGCAGTTCTTC
j_call: TRBJ1-3; clone_size: NA; d_call: NA; v_call: TRBV7-2; cdr3_aa: CASRDRDSGNTIYF; cdr3_nt: TGTGCCAGCAGGGACAGAGACTCTGGAAACACCATATATTTT
j_call: TRBJ2-1; clone_size: NA; d_call: NA; v_call: TRBV2; cdr3_aa: CASSTSVLAFF; cdr3_nt: TGTGCCAGCTCTACTTCGGTGTTGGCGTTCTTC
j_call: TRBJ1-1; clone_size: NA; d_call: NA; v_call: TRBV28; cdr3_aa: CASSFLNTEAFF; cdr3_nt: TGTGCCAGCAGTTTCCTGAACACTGAAGCTTTCTTT
j_call: TRBJ2-7; clone_size: NA; d_call: NA; v_call: TRBV10-3; cdr3_aa: CAISRVGEQYF; cdr3_nt: TGTGCCATCAGCAGGGTAGGCGAGCAGTACTTC
j_call: TRBJ1-5; clone_size: NA; d_call: NA; v_call: TRBV3-1/TRBV3-2; cdr3_aa: CASSQDTGSNQPQHF; cdr3_nt: TGTGCCAGCAGCCAAGATACAGGTTCCAATCAGCCCCAGCATTTT
j_call: TRBJ2-7; clone_size: NA; d_call: TRBD2; v_call: TRBV4-2; cdr3_aa: CASRVGAGIYEQYF; cdr3_nt: TGTGCCAGCAGGGTGGGAGCGGGAATTTACGAGCAGTACTTC
j_call: TRBJ2-1; clone_size: NA; d_call: NA; v_call: TRBV2; cdr3_aa: CASSELAVSSYNEQFF; cdr3_nt: TGTGCCAGCAGTGAGCTAGCCGTCAGCTCCTACAATGAGCAGTTCTTC
j_call: TRBJ2-7; clone_size: NA; d_call: TRBD2; v_call: TRBV6-4; cdr3_aa: CASSEFPGGSYEQYF; cdr3_nt: TGTGCCAGCAGTGAATTTCCGGGGGGCTCCTACGAGCAGTACTTC
j_call: TRBJ2-1; clone_size: NA; d_call: NA; v_call: TRBV7-9; cdr3_aa: CASSLGGDEQFF; cdr3_nt: TGTGCCAGCAGCTTAGGGGGGGATGAGCAGTTCTTC
j_call: TRBJ2-5; clone_size: NA; d_call: TRBD2; v_call: TRBV5-1; cdr3_aa: CASSPGGPETQYF; cdr3_nt: TGCGCCAGCAGTCCGGGGGGGCCGGAGACCCAGTACTTC
j_call: TRBJ1-1; clone_size: NA; d_call: TRBD1; v_call: TRBV7-9; cdr3_aa: CASSFDRAEAFF; cdr3_nt: TGTGCCAGCAGCTTCGACAGGGCTGAAGCTTTCTTT
j_call: TRBJ2-2; clone_size: NA; d_call: NA; v_call: TRBV19; cdr3_aa: CASPRERDTGELFF; cdr3_nt: TGTGCCAGTCCCAGGGAGCGAGACACCGGGGAGCTGTTTTTT
j_call: TRBJ2-1; clone_size: NA; d_call: NA; v_call: TRBV10-3; cdr3_aa: CAIRPGTRNEQFF; cdr3_nt: TGTGCCATCAGACCCGGGACGAGGAATGAGCAGTTCTTC
j_call: TRBJ1-1; clone_size: NA; d_call: NA; v_call: TRBV18; cdr3_aa: CASSPPGVVLNTEAFF; cdr3_nt: TGTGCCAGCTCACCACCCGGGGTAGTGCTGAACACTGAAGCTTTCTTT
j_call: TRBJ1-4; clone_size: NA; d_call: TRBD1; v_call: TRBV30; cdr3_aa: CAWSFGPGGREKLFF; cdr3_nt: TGTGCCTGGAGTTTCGGCCCAGGGGGACGTGAAAAACTGTTTTTT
j_call: TRBJ2-2; clone_size: NA; d_call: NA; v_call: TRBV18; cdr3_aa: CASSPPGNTGELFF; cdr3_nt: TGTGCCAGCTCACCACCGGGAAACACCGGGGAGCTGTTTTTT
j_call: TRBJ2-5; clone_size: NA; d_call: TRBD2; v_call: TRBV4-2; cdr3_aa: CASSQVSLAGIETQYF; cdr3_nt: TGTGCCAGCAGCCAAGTATCCCTAGCGGGAATAGAGACCCAGTACTTC
j_call: TRBJ1-3; clone_size: NA; d_call: NA; v_call: TRBV7-9; cdr3_aa: CASSWQGISGNTIYF; cdr3_nt: TGTGCCAGCAGCTGGCAGGGGATCTCTGGAAACACCATATATTTT
j_call: TRBJ2-1; clone_size: NA; d_call: NA; v_call: TRBV3-1/TRBV3-2; cdr3_aa: CASSLRGEGSYNEQFF; cdr3_nt: TGTGCCAGCAGCTTAAGGGGAGAGGGATCCTACAATGAGCAGTTCTTC
j_call: TRBJ2-3; clone_size: NA; d_call: NA; v_call: TRBV19; cdr3_aa: CASRGYHSISTDTQYF; cdr3_nt: TGTGCCAGTAGAGGGTACCACAGTATTAGCACAGATACGCAGTATTTT
j_call: TRBJ2-1; clone_size: NA; d_call: TRBD2; v_call: TRBV19; cdr3_aa: CASSSLAGGGEQFF; cdr3_nt: TGTGCCAGTAGTAGCTTAGCGGGAGGGGGTGAGCAGTTCTTC
j_call: TRBJ2-2; clone_size: NA; d_call: NA; v_call: TRBV18; cdr3_aa: CASSPQEGQLTGELFF; cdr3_nt: TGTGCCAGCTCACCGCAGGAGGGTCAGCTCACCGGGGAGCTGTTTTTT
j_call: TRBJ1-6; clone_size: NA; d_call: TRBD1; v_call: TRBV18; cdr3_aa: CASSPPGQGIYSPLHF; cdr3_nt: TGTGCCAGCTCACCCCCGGGACAGGGGATTTATTCACCCCTCCACTTT
j_call: TRBJ1-2; clone_size: NA; d_call: TRBD1; v_call: TRBV5-1; cdr3_aa: CASSWGQGGYGYTF; cdr3_nt: TGCGCCAGCAGCTGGGGACAGGGAGGCTATGGCTACACCTTC
j_call: TRBJ1-4; clone_size: NA; d_call: NA; v_call: TRBV6-1; cdr3_aa: CASSDPGRNEKLFF; cdr3_nt: TGTGCCAGCAGTGACCCGGGGCGTAATGAAAAACTGTTTTTT
j_call: TRBJ2-7; clone_size: NA; d_call: TRBD2; v_call: TRBV19; cdr3_aa: CASSLQAGGRYEQYF; cdr3_nt: TGTGCCAGTAGTCTCCAAGCGGGAGGGAGATACGAGCAGTACTTC